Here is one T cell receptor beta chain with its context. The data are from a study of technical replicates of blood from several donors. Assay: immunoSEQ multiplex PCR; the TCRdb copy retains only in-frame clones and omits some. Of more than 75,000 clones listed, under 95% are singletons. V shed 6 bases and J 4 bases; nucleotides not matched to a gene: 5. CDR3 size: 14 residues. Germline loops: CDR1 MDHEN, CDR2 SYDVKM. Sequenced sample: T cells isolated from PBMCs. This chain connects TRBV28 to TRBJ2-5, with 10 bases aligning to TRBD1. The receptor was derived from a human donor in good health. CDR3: CASRTGGQGETQYF. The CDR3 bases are TGTGCCAGCAGGACAGGGGGCCAAGGAGAGACCCAGTACTTC.